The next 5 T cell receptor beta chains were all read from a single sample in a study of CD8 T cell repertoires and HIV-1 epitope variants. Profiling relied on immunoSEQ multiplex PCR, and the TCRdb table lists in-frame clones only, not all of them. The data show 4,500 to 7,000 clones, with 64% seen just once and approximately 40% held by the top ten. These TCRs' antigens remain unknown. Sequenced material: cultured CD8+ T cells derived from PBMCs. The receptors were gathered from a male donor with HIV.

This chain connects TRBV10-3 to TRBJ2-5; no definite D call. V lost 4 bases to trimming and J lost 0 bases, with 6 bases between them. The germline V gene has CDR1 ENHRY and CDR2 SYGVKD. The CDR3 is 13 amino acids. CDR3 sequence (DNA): TGTGCCATCAGTGGAGACAACCAAGAGACCCAGTACTTC. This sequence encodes CAISGDNQETQYF.

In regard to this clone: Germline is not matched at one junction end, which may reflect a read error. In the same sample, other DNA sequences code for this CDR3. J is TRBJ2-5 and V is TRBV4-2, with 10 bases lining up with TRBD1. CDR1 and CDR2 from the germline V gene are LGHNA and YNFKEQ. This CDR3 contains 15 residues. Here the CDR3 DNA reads TGTGCCAGTAGCCCTAGGGACAGGGGTGAGGAGACCCAGTACTTC. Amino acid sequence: CASSPRDRGEETQYF.

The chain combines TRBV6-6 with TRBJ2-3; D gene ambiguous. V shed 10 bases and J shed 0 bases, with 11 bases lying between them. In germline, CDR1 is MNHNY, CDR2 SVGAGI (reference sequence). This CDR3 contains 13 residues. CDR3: CATKPPSTDTQYF. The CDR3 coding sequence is TGTGCCACCAAGCCGCCTAGCACAGATACGCAGTATTTT.

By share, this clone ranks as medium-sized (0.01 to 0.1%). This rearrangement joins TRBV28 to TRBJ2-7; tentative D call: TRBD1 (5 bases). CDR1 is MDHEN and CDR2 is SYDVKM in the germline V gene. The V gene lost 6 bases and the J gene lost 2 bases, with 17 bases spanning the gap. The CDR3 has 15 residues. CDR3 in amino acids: CASSESIGQAYEQYF. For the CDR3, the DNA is TGTGCCAGCAGCGAATCAATAGGACAAGCCTACGAGCAGTACTTC.

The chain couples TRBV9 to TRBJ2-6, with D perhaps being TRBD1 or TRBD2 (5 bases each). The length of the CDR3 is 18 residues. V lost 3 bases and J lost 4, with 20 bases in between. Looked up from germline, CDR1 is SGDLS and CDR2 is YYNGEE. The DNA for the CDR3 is TGTGCCAGCAGCGCCGGGACGGCTTCTTCTCTGGGGGCCAACGTCCTGACTTTC. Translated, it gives CASSAGTASSLGANVLTF.